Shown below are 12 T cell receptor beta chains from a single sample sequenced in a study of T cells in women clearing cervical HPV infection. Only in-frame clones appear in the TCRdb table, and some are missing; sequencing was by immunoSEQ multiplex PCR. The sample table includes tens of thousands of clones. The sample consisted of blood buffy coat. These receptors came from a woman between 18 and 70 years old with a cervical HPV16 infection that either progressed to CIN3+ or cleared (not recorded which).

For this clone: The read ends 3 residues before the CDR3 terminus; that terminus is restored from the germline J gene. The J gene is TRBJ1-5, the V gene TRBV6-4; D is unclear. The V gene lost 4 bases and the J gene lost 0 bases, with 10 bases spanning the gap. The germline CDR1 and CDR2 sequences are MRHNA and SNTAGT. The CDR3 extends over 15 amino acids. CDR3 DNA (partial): TGTGCCAGCAGTGTACGAGCGGATAGCAATCAGCCC. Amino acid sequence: CASSVRADSNQP. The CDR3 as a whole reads CASSVRADSNQPQHF.

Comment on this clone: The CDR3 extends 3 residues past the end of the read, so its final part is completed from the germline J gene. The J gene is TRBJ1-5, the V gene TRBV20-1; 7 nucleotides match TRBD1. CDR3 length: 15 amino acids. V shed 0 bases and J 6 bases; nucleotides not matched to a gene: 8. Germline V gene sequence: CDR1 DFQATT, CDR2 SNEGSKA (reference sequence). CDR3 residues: CSAREQDRARQPQHF. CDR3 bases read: TGCAGTGCTAGAGAACAAGACAGGGCGCGTCAGCCC.

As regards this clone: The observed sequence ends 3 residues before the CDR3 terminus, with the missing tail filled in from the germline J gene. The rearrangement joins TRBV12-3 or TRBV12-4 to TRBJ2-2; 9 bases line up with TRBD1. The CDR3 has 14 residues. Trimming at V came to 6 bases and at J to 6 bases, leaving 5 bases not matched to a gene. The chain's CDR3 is CASSKDRGPGELFF. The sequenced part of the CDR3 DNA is TGTGCCAGCAGCAAGGACAGGGGTCCCGGGGAG.

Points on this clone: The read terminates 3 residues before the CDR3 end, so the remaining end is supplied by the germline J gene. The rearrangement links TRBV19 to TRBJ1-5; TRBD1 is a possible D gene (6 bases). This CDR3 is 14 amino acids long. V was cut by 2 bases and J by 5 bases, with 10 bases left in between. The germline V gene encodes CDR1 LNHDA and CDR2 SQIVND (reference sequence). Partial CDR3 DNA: TGTGCCAGTAGTATATTAGGGGGAGATCAGCCC. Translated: CASSILGGDQP. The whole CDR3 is CASSILGGDQPQHF.

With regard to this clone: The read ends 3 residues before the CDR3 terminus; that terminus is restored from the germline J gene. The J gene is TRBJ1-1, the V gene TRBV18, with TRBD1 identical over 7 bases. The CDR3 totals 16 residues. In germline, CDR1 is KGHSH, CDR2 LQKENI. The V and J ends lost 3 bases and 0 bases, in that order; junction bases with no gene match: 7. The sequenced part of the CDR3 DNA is TGTGCCAGCTCACCTCGGGACAGTGTCATGAACACTGAA. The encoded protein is CASSPRDSVMNTE. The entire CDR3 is CASSPRDSVMNTEAFF.

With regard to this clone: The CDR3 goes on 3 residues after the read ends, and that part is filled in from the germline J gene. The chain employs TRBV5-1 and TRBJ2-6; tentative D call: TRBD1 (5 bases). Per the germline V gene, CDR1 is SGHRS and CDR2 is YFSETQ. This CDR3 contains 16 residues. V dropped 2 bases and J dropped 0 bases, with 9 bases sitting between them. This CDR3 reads CASSFDSLSGANVLTF. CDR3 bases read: TGCGCCAGCAGCTTCGACAGTCTCTCTGGGGCCAACGTC.

The part of the CDR3 DNA that was read is TGTGCCAGCACCAAGGGACAGATGAACACTGAA. Translation: CASTKGQMNTE. The whole CDR3 reads CASTKGQMNTEAFF. The gene calls are TRBV11-2 and TRBJ1-1; 7 nucleotides match TRBD1. The CDR3 end is not reached by the read, which stops 3 residues before it; the germline J gene fills it in. Germline V gene data show CDR1 as SGHAT and CDR2 as FQNNGV. V lost 7 bases and J lost 0; bases outside the gene matches: 5. The CDR3 consists of 14 residues.

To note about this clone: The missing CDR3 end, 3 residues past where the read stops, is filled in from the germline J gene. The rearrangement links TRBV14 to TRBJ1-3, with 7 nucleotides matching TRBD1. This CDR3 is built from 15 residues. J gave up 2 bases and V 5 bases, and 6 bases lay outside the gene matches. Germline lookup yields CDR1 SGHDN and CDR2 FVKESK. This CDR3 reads CASSKTGVAGNTIYF. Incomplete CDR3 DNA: TGTGCCAGCAGCAAAACAGGGGTGGCTGGAAACACC.

The CDR3 sequence: CASSIWGQGSVGELFF. CDR3 DNA, as far as it was read: TGTGCCAGTAGTATTTGGGGACAGGGGTCGGTCGGGGAG. The chain joins TRBV19 to TRBJ2-2, with TRBD1 identical over 10 bases. The read gets to within 3 residues of the CDR3 end, and the germline J gene fills in the rest. CDR3 length: 16 amino acids. With V trimmed by 3 bases and J by 7 bases, 8 bases remained unmatched. Germline CDR1 and CDR2: LNHDA and SQIVND (reference sequence). Full variable domain (missing parts from reference TRBV19 and TRBJ2-2): DGGITQSPKYLFRKEGQNVTLSCEQNLNHDAMYWYRQDPGQGLRLIYYSQIVNDFQKGDIAEGYSVSREKKESFPLTVTSAQKNPTAFYLCASSIWGQGSVGELFFGEGSRLTVL.

The CDR3 spells CASSPLAVLPHEQYF. The CDR3 bases that were read are TGTGCCAGCAGCCCCCTAGCGGTCCTACCCCACGAG. The V and J genes are TRBV5-4 and TRBJ2-7, with 7 bases aligning to TRBD2. The DNA ends 3 residues before the CDR3 does, and the rest of the CDR3 is filled in from the germline J gene. The CDR3 is made up of 15 amino acids. The germline gives CDR1 SGHNT, CDR2 YYREEE (reference sequence). After removal of 4 bases from V and 5 bases from J, the junction contained 12 bases not matched to a gene.

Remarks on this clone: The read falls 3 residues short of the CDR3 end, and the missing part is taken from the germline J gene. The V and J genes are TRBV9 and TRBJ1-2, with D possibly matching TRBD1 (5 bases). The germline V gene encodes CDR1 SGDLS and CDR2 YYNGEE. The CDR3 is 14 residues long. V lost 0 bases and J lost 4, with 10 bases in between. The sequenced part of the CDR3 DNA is TGTGCCAGCAGCGTAGTAGGGGAATCCTATGGC. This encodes CASSVVGESYG. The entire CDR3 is CASSVVGESYGYTF.

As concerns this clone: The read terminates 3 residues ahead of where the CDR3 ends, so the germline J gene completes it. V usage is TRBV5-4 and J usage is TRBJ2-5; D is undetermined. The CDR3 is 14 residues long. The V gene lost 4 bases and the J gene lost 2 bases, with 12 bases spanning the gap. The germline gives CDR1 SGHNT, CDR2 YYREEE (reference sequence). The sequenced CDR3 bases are TGTGCCAGCAGCCCCAGCCAGGTACAAGAGACC. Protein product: CASSPSQVQET. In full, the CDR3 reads CASSPSQVQETQYF.